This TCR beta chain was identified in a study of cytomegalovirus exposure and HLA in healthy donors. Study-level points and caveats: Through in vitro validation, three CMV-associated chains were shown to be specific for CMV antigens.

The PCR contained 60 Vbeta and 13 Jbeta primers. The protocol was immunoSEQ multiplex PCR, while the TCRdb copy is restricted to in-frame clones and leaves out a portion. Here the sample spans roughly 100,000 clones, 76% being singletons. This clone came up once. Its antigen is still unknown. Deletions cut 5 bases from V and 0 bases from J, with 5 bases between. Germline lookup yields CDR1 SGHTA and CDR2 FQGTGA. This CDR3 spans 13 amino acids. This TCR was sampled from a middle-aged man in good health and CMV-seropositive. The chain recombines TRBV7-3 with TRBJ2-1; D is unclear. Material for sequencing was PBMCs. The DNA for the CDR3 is TGTGCCAGCAGCCCGAGCTCCTACAATGAGCAGTTCTTC. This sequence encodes CASSPSSYNEQFF.